These T cell receptor beta chains were read from a single sample in a study of blood T cell repertoires in COVID-19. Some clones are missing from TCRdb's copy, which holds only in-frame ones; the method was immunoSEQ multiplex PCR. The data hold approximately 240,000 clones, with about 85% observed a single time. The sequenced sample was peripheral blood. The receptors shown here come from a young woman who had recovered from COVID-19. Both conserved end residues are part of each CDR3. D genes are given only for firm matches. Only some rows state a clone size, as once, few, many or a class for expanded clones.

d_gene,j_gene,abundance,v_gene,CDR3aa,CDR3nt
TRBD1,TRBJ2-5,NA,TRBV30,CAWAGQGGETQYF,TGTGCCTGGGCTGGACAGGGTGGAGAGACCCAGTACTTC
NA,TRBJ1-1,NA,TRBV9,CASSASPRFSGLDTEAFF,TGTGCCAGCAGCGCTAGCCCCCGTTTTTCGGGCTTGGACACTGAAGCTTTCTTT
NA,TRBJ2-2,NA,TRBV13,CASSLGFGETGELFF,TGTGCCAGCAGCTTAGGTTTTGGGGAGACCGGGGAGCTGTTTTTT
NA,TRBJ1-4,NA,TRBV3-1/TRBV3-2,CASSHGGASNEKLFF,TGTGCCAGCAGCCATGGGGGGGCCTCGAATGAAAAACTGTTTTTT
TRBD1,TRBJ1-5,NA,TRBV10-3,CATKDRASNQPQHF,TGTGCCACCAAGGACAGGGCCAGCAATCAGCCCCAGCATTTT
NA,TRBJ2-2,NA,TRBV4-1,CASSQVGAVIGELFF,TGCGCCAGCAGCCAAGTGGGTGCGGTGATCGGGGAGCTGTTTTTT
NA,TRBJ2-1,NA,TRBV9,CASSVGGRPEQFF,TGTGCCAGCAGCGTGGGGGGTCGACCCGAGCAGTTCTTC
TRBD1,TRBJ2-7,NA,TRBV4-1,CASSQYDRGRDEQYF,TGCGCCAGCAGCCAATATGACAGGGGTAGAGACGAGCAGTACTTC
TRBD1,TRBJ2-1,NA,TRBV6-4,CASSPDGQGAYNEQFF,TGTGCCAGCAGCCCGGACGGTCAGGGGGCATACAATGAGCAGTTCTTC
NA,TRBJ1-5,once,TRBV6-2/TRBV6-3,CASSYPWTNQPQHF,TGTGCCAGCAGTTACCCCTGGACAAATCAGCCCCAGCATTTT
TRBD1,TRBJ2-1,NA,TRBV10-1,CASSDRTGGSYNEQFF,TGCGCCAGCAGTGATAGGACAGGAGGCTCCTACAATGAGCAGTTCTTC
NA,TRBJ2-7,NA,TRBV5-5,CASSFFTGSSYEQYF,TGTGCCAGCAGCTTTTTTACGGGGAGCTCCTACGAGCAGTACTTC
NA,TRBJ2-1,NA,TRBV9,CASSVEGYPNNNEQFF,TGTGCCAGCAGCGTAGAGGGGTATCCAAACAACAATGAGCAGTTCTTC
NA,TRBJ2-3,NA,TRBV5-6,CASSGRGADTQYF,TGTGCCAGCAGCGGCAGGGGTGCAGATACGCAGTATTTT
TRBD2,TRBJ2-1,NA,TRBV15,CATSGSGRAWYNEQFF,TGTGCCACCAGCGGGAGCGGGAGGGCCTGGTACAATGAGCAGTTCTTC
TRBD1,TRBJ2-5,NA,TRBV2,CASKDREIKETQYF,TGTGCCAGCAAGGACAGGGAAATTAAGGAGACCCAGTACTTC
NA,TRBJ1-3,NA,TRBV5-1,CASSLDLGAGNTIYF,TGCGCCAGCAGCTTGGATCTGGGGGCGGGAAACACCATATATTTT
TRBD2,TRBJ2-1,NA,TRBV11-2,CASSLILGTSGYNEQFF,TGTGCCAGCAGCTTAATATTAGGGACTAGCGGATACAATGAGCAGTTCTTC
TRBD1,TRBJ1-2,once,TRBV11-2,CASSRDRISDGYTF,TGTGCCAGCAGCAGGGACAGGATTTCGGATGGCTACACCTTC
NA,TRBJ1-1,NA,TRBV7-2,CASSVSGLKNTEAFF,TGTGCCAGCAGCGTTTCAGGGCTTAAGAACACTGAAGCTTTCTTT
TRBD2,TRBJ2-1,NA,TRBV2,CASSGNLGLAGEQFF,TGTGCCAGCAGCGGCAACCTGGGACTAGCGGGGGAGCAGTTCTTC
NA,TRBJ1-2,NA,TRBV29-1,CSVGDWRGGYTF,TGCAGCGTCGGGGATTGGCGGGGTGGCTACACCTTC
TRBD2,TRBJ2-1,NA,TRBV7-3,CASSLQAGVQYNEQFF,TGTGCCAGCAGCTTACAAGCGGGAGTTCAGTACAATGAGCAGTTCTTC
TRBD1,TRBJ1-2,NA,TRBV5-6,CASRWTGARGYTF,TGTGCCAGCAGGTGGACAGGTGCGAGGGGCTACACCTTC
NA,TRBJ1-4,NA,TRBV7-9,CASSLAQGLREKLFF,TGTGCCAGCAGCTTAGCGCAGGGGTTGAGGGAAAAACTGTTTTTT
NA,TRBJ1-5,NA,TRBV2,CASSASREGNQPQHF,TGTGCCAGCAGTGCGAGCAGGGAAGGCAATCAGCCCCAGCATTTT
TRBD2,TRBJ2-1,NA,TRBV30,CAWSYGRLYNEQFF,TGTGCCTGGAGTTACGGGAGGCTGTACAATGAGCAGTTCTTC
TRBD1,TRBJ2-2,NA,TRBV29-1,CSVRTGVNTGELFF,TGCAGCGTCCGGACAGGGGTGAACACCGGGGAGCTGTTTTTT
NA,TRBJ2-7,once,TRBV3-1/TRBV3-2,CASSQENTGTYEQYF,TGTGCCAGCAGCCAAGAAAACACAGGGACCTACGAGCAGTACTTC
NA,TRBJ2-7,NA,TRBV15,CATGDNSYEQYF,TGTGCCACCGGGGACAACTCCTACGAGCAGTACTTC
NA,TRBJ1-1,NA,TRBV7-3,CASSLSGLSGEAFF,TGTGCCAGCAGCTTATCCGGACTATCCGGTGAAGCTTTCTTT
TRBD2,TRBJ2-2,NA,TRBV4-1,CASSPTSGGELFF,TGCGCCAGCAGCCCTACTAGCGGCGGGGAGCTGTTTTTT
TRBD1,TRBJ2-7,NA,TRBV11-3,CASSPRDSHEQYF,TGTGCCAGCAGTCCCCGGGACAGCCACGAGCAGTACTTC
NA,TRBJ1-2,NA,TRBV6-6,CASSLASTGKPLGYTF,TGTGCCAGCAGTCTAGCAAGCACCGGAAAGCCCCTGGGCTACACCTTC
TRBD2,TRBJ2-3,NA,TRBV7-3,CASSLRTSGRTDTQYF,TGTGCCAGCAGCTTAAGGACTAGCGGGCGCACAGATACGCAGTATTTT
TRBD2,TRBJ2-1,NA,TRBV5-4,CASSPERASGRDHEQFF,TGTGCCAGCAGCCCAGAGAGGGCTAGCGGGAGGGATCATGAGCAGTTCTTC
NA,TRBJ2-6,NA,TRBV27,CASSKRTDRSGANVLTF,TGTGCCAGCAGTAAACGGACAGACCGTTCTGGGGCCAACGTCCTGACTTTC
TRBD1,TRBJ2-1,NA,TRBV6-5,CASSWDRGRNNEQFF,TGTGCCAGCAGTTGGGACAGGGGAAGAAACAATGAGCAGTTCTTC
TRBD1,TRBJ1-2,NA,TRBV29-1,CSVDGQGRGKGYTF,TGCAGCGTTGATGGACAGGGACGAGGTAAAGGCTACACCTTC
TRBD1,TRBJ1-1,NA,TRBV30,CAWNRDRVFDTEAFF,TGTGCCTGGAATCGGGACAGGGTTTTTGACACTGAAGCTTTCTTT
NA,TRBJ1-6,NA,TRBV6-2/TRBV6-3,CASSSRPGTRGIWSPLHF,TGTGCCAGCAGCTCTCGACCCGGAACCCGAGGGATTTGGTCACCCCTCCACTTT
NA,TRBJ2-7,NA,TRBV4-2,CASKGHLEGVPGHFEQYF,TGTGCCAGCAAGGGACATCTCGAGGGGGTTCCCGGACATTTCGAGCAGTACTTC
NA,TRBJ2-1,NA,TRBV19,CASSIASYNEQFF,TGTGCCAGTAGTATAGCTAGTTACAATGAGCAGTTCTTC